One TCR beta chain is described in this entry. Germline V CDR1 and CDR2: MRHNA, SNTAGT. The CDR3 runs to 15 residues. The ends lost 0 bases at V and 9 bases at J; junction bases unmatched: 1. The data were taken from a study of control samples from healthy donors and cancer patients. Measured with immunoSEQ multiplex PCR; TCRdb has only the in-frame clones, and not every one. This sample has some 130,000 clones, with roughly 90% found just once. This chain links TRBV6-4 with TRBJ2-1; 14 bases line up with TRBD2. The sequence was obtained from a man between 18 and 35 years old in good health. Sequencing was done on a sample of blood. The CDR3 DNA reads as TGTGCCAGCAGTGACTCGACTAGCGGGGGGGGTGAGCAGTTCTTC. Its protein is CASSDSTSGGGEQFF.